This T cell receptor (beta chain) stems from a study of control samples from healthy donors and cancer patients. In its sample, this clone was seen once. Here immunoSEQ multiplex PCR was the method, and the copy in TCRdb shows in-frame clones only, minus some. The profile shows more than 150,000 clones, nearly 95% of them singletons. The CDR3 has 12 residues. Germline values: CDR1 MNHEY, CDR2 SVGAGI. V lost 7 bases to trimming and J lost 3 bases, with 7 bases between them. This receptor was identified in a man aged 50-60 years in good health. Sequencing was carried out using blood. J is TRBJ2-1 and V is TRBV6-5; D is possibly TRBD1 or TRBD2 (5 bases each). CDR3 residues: CASMGDYNEQFF. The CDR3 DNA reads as TGTGCCAGCATGGGGGACTACAATGAGCAGTTCTTC.